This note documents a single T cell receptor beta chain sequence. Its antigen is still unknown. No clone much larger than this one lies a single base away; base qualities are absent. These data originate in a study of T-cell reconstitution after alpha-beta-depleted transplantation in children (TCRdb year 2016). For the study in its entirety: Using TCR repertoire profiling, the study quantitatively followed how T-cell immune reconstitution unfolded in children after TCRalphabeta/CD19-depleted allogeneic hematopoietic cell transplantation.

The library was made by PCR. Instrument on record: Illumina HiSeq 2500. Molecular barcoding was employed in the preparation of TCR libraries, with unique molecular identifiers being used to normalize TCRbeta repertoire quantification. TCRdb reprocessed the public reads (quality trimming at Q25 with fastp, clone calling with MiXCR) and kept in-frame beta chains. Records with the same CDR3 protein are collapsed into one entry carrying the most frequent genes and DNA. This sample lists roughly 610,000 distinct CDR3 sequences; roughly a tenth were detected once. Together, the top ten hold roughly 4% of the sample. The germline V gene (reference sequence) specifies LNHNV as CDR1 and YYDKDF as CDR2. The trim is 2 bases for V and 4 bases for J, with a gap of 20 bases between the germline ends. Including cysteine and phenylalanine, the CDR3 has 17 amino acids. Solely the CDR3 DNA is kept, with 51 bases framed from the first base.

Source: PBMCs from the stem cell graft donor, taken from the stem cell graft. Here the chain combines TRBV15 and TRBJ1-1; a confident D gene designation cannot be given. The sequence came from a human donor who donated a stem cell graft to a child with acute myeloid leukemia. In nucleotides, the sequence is TGTGCCACCAGCAGATACGTAACTGCCTTGGATCTCACTGAAGCTTTCTTT. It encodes CATSRYVTALDLTEAFF.